The entry that follows covers one T cell receptor beta chain sequence. Its antigen remains unknown. This specimen comes from a study of PD-1 blockade in classical Hodgkin lymphoma. Study results and caveats: Before treatment, TCR diversity in newly diagnosed patients was reportedly lower than in healthy donors.

The CDR3 has 14 amino acids. The V segment lost 0 bases and the J segment 2 bases; nucleotides outside the gene matches: 2. Germline-derived CDR1 and CDR2 are SGHRS and YFSETQ. The protocol was immunoSEQ multiplex PCR, while the TCRdb copy is restricted to in-frame clones and leaves out a portion. There are some 17,000 clones in the sample; 65% to 80% occur only once, and around 2.6% lies in the top ten. Time point meaning: cycle 4 day 1 (C4D1), after about 6 weeks of nivolumab. Brentuximab vedotin exposure varied among the patients, all of whom had relapsed after autologous stem cell transplantation. Magnetic negative selection was used to purify CD4+ T cells from thawed PBMCs.

This material consisted of CD4+ T cells from blood, taken before the fourth cycle of nivolumab. The chain couples TRBV5-1 to TRBJ2-7; 7 bases are a match to TRBD1. The receptor was derived from a human donor with classical Hodgkin lymphoma. The DNA for the CDR3 is TGCGCCAGCAGCTTGGGGACAGGCCCCTACGAGCAGTACTTC. Translated: CASSLGTGPYEQYF.